These 10 T cell receptor beta chains share one sample of origin, sequenced in a study of cytomegalovirus exposure and HLA in healthy donors. The PCR contained 60 Vbeta and 13 Jbeta primers. Clones were sequenced by immunoSEQ multiplex PCR, and TCRdb holds only the in-frame ones, with some missing. The sample lists approximately 100,000 clones, 79% occurring once. Material for sequencing was PBMCs. The receptors originated from a woman between 40 and 50 years old in good health and CMV-seronegative.

The V and J genes are TRBV28 and TRBJ2-4, with 7 bases matching TRBD1. CDR1 is MDHEN, CDR2 SYDVKM, per germline. Trimming at V came to 7 bases and at J to 0 bases, leaving 3 bases not matched to a gene. CDR3 length: 14 amino acids. The CDR3 nucleotides read TGTGCCAGCAACGACAGGGAAGCCAAAAACATTCAGTACTTC. Its protein product is CASNDREAKNIQYF.

The chain links TRBV28 to TRBJ2-5; D is possibly TRBD2 (6 bases). The J call may not be correct, given that the DNA end is closer to TRBJ2-7. There are 11 residues in the CDR3. From germline, CDR1 is MDHEN and CDR2 SYDVKM. CDR3 DNA sequence: TGTGCCAGCAGGGAGGGCTACGAGCAGTACTTC. This sequence encodes CASREGYEQYF.

The chain carries TRBV19 and TRBJ2-7; the D gene is possibly TRBD2 (5 bases). Deletions cut 0 bases from V and 2 bases from J, with 5 bases between. CDR3 length equals 13 residues. Germline V gene lookup returns CDR1 LNHDA and CDR2 SQIVND (reference sequence). CDR3 in amino acids: CASSIDGTYEQYF. CDR3 in DNA: TGTGCCAGTAGTATAGACGGGACCTACGAGCAGTACTTC.

The chain is built from TRBV21-1 and TRBJ2-5; the D call of TRBD2 is as the table states it, not checked on the DNA. TRBV21-1 corresponds to a pseudogene. CDR3 length: 15 residues. The CDR3 sequence is CASSNFGRTQETQYF. The CDR3 DNA reads TGTGCCAGCAGCAATTTTGGGAGGACCCAAGAGACCCAGTACTTC.

This clone has just a few counts. This rearrangement joins TRBV28 to TRBJ1-1, with a weak D call TRBD1 (6 bases). Germline V gene lookup returns CDR1 MDHEN and CDR2 SYDVKM. The ends were cut back, 3 bases at V and 8 bases at J, with 7 bases in the middle. The CDR3 covers 11 residues. The CDR3 is CASSLGAEAFF. In DNA, the CDR3 is TGTGCCAGCAGTTTGGGGGCAGAAGCTTTCTTT. Full variable domain (outside the CDR3, taken from reference TRBV28 and TRBJ1-1): DVKVTQSSRYLVKRTGEKVFLECVQDMDHENMFWYRQDPGLGLRLIYFSYDVKMKEKGDIPEGYSVSREKKERFSLILESASTNQTSMYLCASSLGAEAFFGQGTRLTVV.

The chain links TRBV5-1 to TRBJ2-3, with 7 bases fitting TRBD1. CDR1 is SGHRS and CDR2 is YFSETQ in the germline V gene. The CDR3 sequence is 14 residues long. V dropped 3 bases and J dropped 6; count of bases not matched to a gene: 7. As DNA, the CDR3 is TGCGCCAGCAGCTCCGACAGGGCCGAGGATACGCAGTATTTT. Its protein product is CASSSDRAEDTQYF.

A word on this clone: Relative to the germline gene, one junction end is altered; a read error may explain this. The chain links TRBV7-9 to TRBJ1-5; D perhaps matches TRBD1 (5 bases). The CDR3 is made up of 16 amino acids. Germline V gene data show CDR1 as SEHNR and CDR2 as FQNEAQ (reference sequence). DNA for the CDR3: TGTTCCAGCAGCCCGAATAGGGGAGGAAGCAATCAGCCCCAGCATTTT. It yields the protein CSSSPNRGGSNQPQHF.

This clone was picked up one time. The V call is TRBV5-4, the J call TRBJ2-5, with TRBD1 matching 7 bases. V gave up 1 base and J gave up 5 bases; unmatched junction bases: 8. The CDR3 has 15 amino acids. The germline V gene encodes CDR1 SGHNT and CDR2 YYREEE (reference sequence). CDR3 region: CASSLRTGVWETQYF. Written as DNA, the CDR3 is TGTGCCAGCAGCTTGCGGACAGGAGTTTGGGAGACCCAGTACTTC. Supplemented by reference TRBV5-4 and TRBJ2-5, the full variable domain reads ETGVTQSPTHLIKTRGQQVTLRCSSQSGHNTVSWYQQALGQGPQFIFQYYREEENGRGNFPPRFSGLQFPNYSSELNVNALELDDSALYLCASSLRTGVWETQYFGPGTRLLVL.

The chain recombines TRBV7-2 with TRBJ2-5, with 9 bases fitting TRBD2. CDR1 and CDR2 from the germline V gene are SGHTA and FQGNSA. CDR3 length: 14 residues. V lost 5 bases to trimming and J lost 5 bases; unmatched junction nucleotides: 6. The DNA for the CDR3 is TGTGCCAGCAGCCGCGGGGGGGCCCCTGAGACCCAGTACTTC. This sequence encodes CASSRGGAPETQYF. The whole variable domain, remainder taken from reference TRBV7-2 and TRBJ2-5, is GAGVSQSPSNKVTEKGKDVELRCDPISGHTALYWYRQSLGQGLEFLIYFQGNSAPDKSGLPSDRFSAERTGGSVSTLTIQRTQQEDSAVYLCASSRGGAPETQYFGPGTRLLVL.

Note on this clone: This same CDR3 is encoded by further DNA sequences in the sample. The rearrangement joins TRBV10-3 to TRBJ2-7; 11 nucleotides line up with TRBD1. V lost 8 bases and J lost 5; bases outside the gene matches: 2. Germline values: CDR1 ENHRY, CDR2 SYGVKD. This CDR3 is built from 12 residues. The CDR3 sequence: CAIGTGGNEQYF. The CDR3 DNA reads as TGTGCCATCGGGACAGGGGGAAACGAGCAGTACTTC.